The clone carrying this TCR beta chain was counted ten times or more. Its antigen is unidentified. Unsorted libraries were generated from 2 million PBMCs held at -80 degrees C. The team produced cDNA through 5'RACE using 10-nucleotide random UMIs. TCRdb called the 5' RACE reads again in MiXCR, with one record for every CDR3 protein. The sample consists of about 62,000 distinct CDR3 sequences, 3% to 4% of them appearing once. From germline, CDR1 is MNHEY and CDR2 SVGEGT. CDR3 length: 16 residues. V lost 5 bases, J lost 2 bases, and 8 bases stayed unmatched. The data are from a study of neurological immune-mediated disorders. Points from the study as a whole: Private repertoires in all groups were suggested, as expanded clones shared no CDR3 amino acid sequences across subjects. One related-CDR3 cluster, found by phylogenetic grouping, held repertoires of 18 of 34 multiple sclerosis patients and is a possible signature.

The origin of this receptor is a woman between 50 and 59 years old with multiple sclerosis. Sequences were obtained from PBMCs. The chain couples TRBV6-2 or TRBV6-3 to TRBJ2-3; 9 bases are a match to TRBD2. The CDR3 loop reads CASSGDLAGITDTQYF. In DNA, the CDR3 is TGTGCCAGCAGTGGGGATCTAGCGGGGATCACAGATACGCAGTATTTT.